The entry below gives a single T cell receptor (beta chain) sequence along with its context. The antigen is not known. Germline CDR1 LGHNT, CDR2 FRNRAP. V shed 1 base and J shed 8 bases, with 6 bases lying between them. The CDR3 is 13 residues long. This entry comes from a study of T cell responses to AZD1222 COVID-19 vaccine. Study-wide results and caveats: Researchers report vaccine-associated CD4 TCRs spanning spike, with dominance at 160-218 and 743-854. Nearly half of the spike-specific TCRs reportedly recognize variant regions that carry no mutations. Most donors were white British and more were female, and clonal diversity was possibly underestimated.

Only in-frame clones appear in the TCRdb table, and some are missing; sequencing was by immunoSEQ multiplex PCR. The sample lists about 190,000 clones, about 87% occurring once. Sequencing was performed on peripheral blood, taken on day 0 of MenACWY control vaccination. The chain joins TRBV12-5 to TRBJ1-6; D unresolved. The sequence was obtained from an adult in good health. The CDR3 here is CASGLDGDSPLHF. Here the CDR3 DNA reads TGTGCTAGTGGTTTGGACGGAGATTCACCCCTCCACTTT.